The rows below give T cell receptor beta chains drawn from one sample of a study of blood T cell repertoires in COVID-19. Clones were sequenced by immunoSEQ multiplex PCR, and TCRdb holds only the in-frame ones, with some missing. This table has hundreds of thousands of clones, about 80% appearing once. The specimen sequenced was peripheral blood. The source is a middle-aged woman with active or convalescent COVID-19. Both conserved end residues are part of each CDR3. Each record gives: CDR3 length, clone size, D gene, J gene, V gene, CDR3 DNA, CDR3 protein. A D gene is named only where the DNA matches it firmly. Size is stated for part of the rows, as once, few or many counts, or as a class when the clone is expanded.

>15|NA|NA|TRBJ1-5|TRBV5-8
TGTGCCAGCAGCTTACGCCAGTTTAGCAATCAGCCCCAGCATTTT
CASSLRQFSNQPQHF
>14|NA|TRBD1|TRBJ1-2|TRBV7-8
TGTGCCAGCAGCTTAGCCGGGACAGGGAGGTTTGTAACCTTC
CASSLAGTGRFVTF
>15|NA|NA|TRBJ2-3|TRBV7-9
TGTGCCAGCATACGGAGCCCAGCGGTCACAGATACGCAGTATTTT
CASIRSPAVTDTQYF
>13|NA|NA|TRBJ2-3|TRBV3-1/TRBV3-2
TGTGCCAGCAGCCACGGTCGCACAGATACGCAGTATTTT
CASSHGRTDTQYF
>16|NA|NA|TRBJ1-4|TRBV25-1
TGTGCCAGCAGTGAATGGACACAGGGTAAGGGCGAAAAACTGTTTTTT
CASSEWTQGKGEKLFF
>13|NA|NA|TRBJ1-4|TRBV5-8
TGTGCCAGCCGCCCCAGGGGTGATGAAAAACTGTTTTTT
CASRPRGDEKLFF
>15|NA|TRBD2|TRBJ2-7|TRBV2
TGTGCCAGCAGCAGACTAGCGGGGGGTACCTACGAGCAGTACTTC
CASSRLAGGTYEQYF
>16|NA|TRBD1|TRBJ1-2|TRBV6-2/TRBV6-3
TGTGCCAGCAGTAACACCGGGACAGGAGGACTCTATGGCTACACCTTC
CASSNTGTGGLYGYTF
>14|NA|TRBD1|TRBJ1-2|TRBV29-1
TGCAGCGTTGAAGTAACCAGGGGGTTCTCTGGCTACACCTTC
CSVEVTRGFSGYTF
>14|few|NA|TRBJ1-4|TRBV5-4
TGTGCCAGCAGCTTGGGGGGAGAGAATGAAAAACTGTTTTTT
CASSLGGENEKLFF
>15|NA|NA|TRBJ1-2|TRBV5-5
TGTGCCAGCAGCTTGTCAGGGTATTCTAACTATGGCTACACCTTC
CASSLSGYSNYGYTF
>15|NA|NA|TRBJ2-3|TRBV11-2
TGTGCCACTAGGGACACCCGATCCGCCACAGATACGCAGTATTTT
CATRDTRSATDTQYF
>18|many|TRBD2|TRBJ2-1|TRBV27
TGTGCCAGCATACCGGGACTAGCGGGATTATTGTCCTACAATGAGCAGTTCTTC
CASIPGLAGLLSYNEQFF
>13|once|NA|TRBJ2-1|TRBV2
TGTGCCACACAGTACCTATTGGGAGGTGAGCAGTTCTTC
CATQYLLGGEQFF
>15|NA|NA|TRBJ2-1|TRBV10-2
TGCGCCAGCAGTGAGGGCCCCAGCTCCTACAATGAGCAGTTCTTC
CASSEGPSSYNEQFF
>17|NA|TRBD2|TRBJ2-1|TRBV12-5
TGTGCTAGTGGATTGGGCGGGGGGGCCTTCCTCGACAATGAGCAGTTCTTC
CASGLGGGAFLDNEQFF
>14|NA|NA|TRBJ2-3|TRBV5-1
TGCGCCAGCAGCTCCCGAGCTGACACAGATACGCAGTATTTT
CASSSRADTDTQYF
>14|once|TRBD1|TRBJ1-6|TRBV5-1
TGCGCCAGCAGCTTAGGGGACAGGGGTACACCCCTCCACTTT
CASSLGDRGTPLHF
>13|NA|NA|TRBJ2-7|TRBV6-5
TGTGCCAGCAGTTACGACGGGATCAACGAGCAGTACTTC
CASSYDGINEQYF
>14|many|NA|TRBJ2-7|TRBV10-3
TGTGCCATCAGTGTAACAGATACCCCCTACGAGCAGTACTTC
CAISVTDTPYEQYF
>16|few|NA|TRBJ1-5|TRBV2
TGTGCCAGCAGTGAAGCGACACCGGGGTCAAATCAGCCCCAGCATTTT
CASSEATPGSNQPQHF
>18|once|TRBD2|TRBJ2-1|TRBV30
TGTGCCTGGAGTTCGACTAGCGGGGGGTCTTCCTCCTACAATGAGCAGTTCTTC
CAWSSTSGGSSSYNEQFF
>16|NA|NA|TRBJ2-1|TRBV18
TGTGCCAGCTCATCCCTAGCGCCCAGCTCCTACAATGAGCAGTTCTTC
CASSSLAPSSYNEQFF
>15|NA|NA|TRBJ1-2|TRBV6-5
TGTGCCAGCAGTTACGGGTTGGACAGCGTCTATGGCTACACCTTC
CASSYGLDSVYGYTF
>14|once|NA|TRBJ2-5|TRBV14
TGTGCCAGCAATGATGGGGGCCACCAAGAGACCCAGTACTTC
CASNDGGHQETQYF
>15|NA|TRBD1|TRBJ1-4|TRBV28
TGTGCCAGCAGTTCCACCGGGACAGGGAATGCAAAACTGTTTTTT
CASSSTGTGNAKLFF
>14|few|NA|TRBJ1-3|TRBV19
TGTGCCAGTAGTGTAACAGAGTTTGGAAACACCATATATTTT
CASSVTEFGNTIYF
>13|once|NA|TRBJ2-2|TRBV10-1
TGCGCCAGCAGTGGCCAGGGGTCCGGGGAGCTGTTTTTT
CASSGQGSGELFF
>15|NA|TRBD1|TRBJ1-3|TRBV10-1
TGCGCCAGCAGTGAAACAGGGGCATCAGGAAACACCATATATTTT
CASSETGASGNTIYF
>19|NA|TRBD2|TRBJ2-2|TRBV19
TGTGCCAGAACCCCAGACCTCCATTTAGCGGGAGCGGACACCGGGGAGCTGTTTTTT
CARTPDLHLAGADTGELFF
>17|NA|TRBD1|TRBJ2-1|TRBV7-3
TGTGCCAGCAGCTTAAACCCGGGACAGAGCTCCTACAATGAGCAGTTCTTC
CASSLNPGQSSYNEQFF
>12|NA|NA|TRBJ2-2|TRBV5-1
TGCGCCAGCAGCCAGAACACCGGGGAGCTGTTTTTT
CASSQNTGELFF
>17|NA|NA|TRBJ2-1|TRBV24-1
TGTGCCACCAGTGATGGCGATCCAGCGGGACACTACAATGAGCAGTTCTTC
CATSDGDPAGHYNEQFF
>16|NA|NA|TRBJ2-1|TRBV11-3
TGTGCCAGCAGCTCGATCCGGGACTCTTCCTACAATGAGCAGTTCTTC
CASSSIRDSSYNEQFF
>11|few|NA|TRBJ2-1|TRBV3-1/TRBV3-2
TGTGCCAGCACGAGCCGGAATGAGCAGTTCTTC
CASTSRNEQFF
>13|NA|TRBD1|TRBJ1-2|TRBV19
TGTGCCAGTAGTACCCGACAGGGGGATGGCTACACCTTC
CASSTRQGDGYTF
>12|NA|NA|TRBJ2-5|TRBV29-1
TGCAGCGTTGTTTGGCTAGAAGAGACCCAGTACTTC
CSVVWLEETQYF
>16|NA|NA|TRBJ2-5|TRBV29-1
TGCAGCGTCGAGAAAAACCCGGGGGGCGCGGGAGAGACCCAGTACTTC
CSVEKNPGGAGETQYF
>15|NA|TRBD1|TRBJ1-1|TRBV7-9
TGTGCCAGCAGCTTGGGACAGGGAGGCGGCACTGAAGCTTTCTTT
CASSLGQGGGTEAFF
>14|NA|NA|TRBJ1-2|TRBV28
TGTGCCAGCAGTTTACAGGGAATGGGATATGGCTACACCTTC
CASSLQGMGYGYTF
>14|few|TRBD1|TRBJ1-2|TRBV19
TGTGCCAGTAGTATAGGGGGACAGGGAGTTGGCTACACCTTC
CASSIGGQGVGYTF
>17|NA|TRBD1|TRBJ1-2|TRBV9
TGTGCCAGCAGCGTAGGAGGAGGACCGGGACAGGCCTTCGGCTACACCTTC
CASSVGGGPGQAFGYTF
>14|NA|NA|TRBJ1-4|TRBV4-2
TGTGCCAGCAGCCAAGGACAGGACAATGAAAAACTGTTTTTT
CASSQGQDNEKLFF
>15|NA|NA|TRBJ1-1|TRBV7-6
TGTGCCAGCAGCTTGAATCAGGGTATGAACACTGAAGCTTTCTTT
CASSLNQGMNTEAFF
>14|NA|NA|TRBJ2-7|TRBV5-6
TGTGCCAGCAGCTTGGTTCGCGGCCCTCGTGAGCAGTACTTC
CASSLVRGPREQYF
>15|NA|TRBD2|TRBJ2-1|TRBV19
TGTGCCAGTAGGCCGACTAGCGGGGCCTACAATGAGCAGTTCTTC
CASRPTSGAYNEQFF
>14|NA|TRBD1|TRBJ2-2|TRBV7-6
TGTGCCAGCAGCAGACAGGGTTTCGCCGGGGAGCTGTTTTTT
CASSRQGFAGELFF
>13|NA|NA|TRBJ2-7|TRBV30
TGTGCCTGGAGTCGAGGGGGGGACTACGAGCAGTACTTC
CAWSRGGDYEQYF
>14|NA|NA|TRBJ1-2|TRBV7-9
TGTGCCAGCGACGGTTATGACTTAGGCGGGGGCTACACCTTC
CASDGYDLGGGYTF
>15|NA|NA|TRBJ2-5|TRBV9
TGTGCCAGCAGCCCTCAGGGGACCTATCAAGAGACCCAGTACTTC
CASSPQGTYQETQYF